Listed here are 4 T cell receptor beta chains from one sample, sequenced in a study of OX40 agonist ivuxolimab in advanced cancers. Generated by immunoSEQ multiplex PCR, the TCRdb table keeps only in-frame clones and is missing some. The data show 65,000 to 95,000 clones, around 88% seen once. Sequencing used CD4+ or CD8+ T cells sorted from blood, obtained in a trial of the OX40 agonist ivuxolimab. These receptors all come from an adult with an advanced solid tumor such as melanoma, head and neck, liver or kidney cancer.

V usage is TRBV4-1 and J usage is TRBJ2-7, with D possibly being TRBD1 (6 bases). V lost 5 bases and J 5 bases, leaving 19 bases between the germline ends. This CDR3 is 15 amino acids long. The germline CDR1 and CDR2 sequences are MGHRA and YSYEKL. CDR3 DNA: TGCGCCAGCAGCGCACAAGGGGGAAGTCCCCACGAGCAGTACTTC. Its translation is CASSAQGGSPHEQYF.

For the CDR3, the DNA is TGCGCCAGCAGCTCCACCGGGACAGGAGGAAACACCATATATTTT. As protein: CASSSTGTGGNTIYF. The chain joins TRBV5-1 to TRBJ1-3, with 8 positions matching TRBD1. Germline lookup yields CDR1 SGHRS and CDR2 YFSETQ. Trimming removed 3 bases from V and 4 bases from J; junction bases left unmatched: 6. The CDR3 consists of 15 residues.

J is TRBJ2-5 and V is TRBV28; TRBD2 matches 11 bases. CDR3 length equals 15 residues. The junction had 14 bases not matched to a gene; V was cut back by 10 bases and J by 7 bases. CDR1 is MDHEN and CDR2 is SYDVKM in the germline V gene. The CDR3 here is CATYSSGRSEATQYF. CDR3 bases: TGTGCCACCTATTCTAGCGGGAGGAGCGAGGCGACCCAGTACTTC. The complete variable domain, with remaining parts taken from reference TRBV28 and TRBJ2-5, reads DVKVTQSSRYLVKRTGEKVFLECVQDMDHENMFWYRQDPGLGLRLIYFSYDVKMKEKGDIPEGYSVSREKKERFSLILESASTNQTSMYLCATYSSGRSEATQYFGPGTRLLVL.

This chain connects TRBV7-2 to TRBJ2-7; 12 bases fit TRBD2. V was clipped by 5 bases and J by 6 bases; unmatched bases: 2. Germline V gene data show CDR1 as SGHTA and CDR2 as FQGNSA. This CDR3 comprises 13 residues. The CDR3: CASSPGLAGEQYF. DNA for the CDR3: TGTGCCAGCAGCCCGGGACTAGCGGGCGAGCAGTACTTC.